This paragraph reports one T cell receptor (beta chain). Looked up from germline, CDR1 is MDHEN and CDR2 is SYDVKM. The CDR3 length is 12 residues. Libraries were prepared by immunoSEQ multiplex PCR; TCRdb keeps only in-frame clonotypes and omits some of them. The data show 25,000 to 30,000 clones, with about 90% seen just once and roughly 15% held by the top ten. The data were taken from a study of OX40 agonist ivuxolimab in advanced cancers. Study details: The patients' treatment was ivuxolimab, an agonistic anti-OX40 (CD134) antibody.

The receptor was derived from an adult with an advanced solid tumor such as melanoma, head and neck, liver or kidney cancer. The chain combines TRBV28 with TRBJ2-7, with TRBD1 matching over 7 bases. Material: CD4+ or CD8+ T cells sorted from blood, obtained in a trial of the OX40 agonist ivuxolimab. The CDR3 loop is CATKKQGYEQYF. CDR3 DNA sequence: TGTGCGACCAAAAAACAGGGGTACGAGCAGTACTTC.